This passage covers 7 T cell receptor beta chains from one sample sequenced in a study of T cells in Graves' hyperthyroidism and ophthalmopathy. Template material for amplifying TCR beta CDR3 regions consisted of RNA transcripts. Carried out on the TCR CDR3, a first-round RT-PCR used the HTBI primer set. TCRdb reprocessed the multiplex PCR reads with MiXCR, giving one entry per CDR3 protein. The sample includes about 420,000 distinct CDR3 sequences, approximately 15% of them seen just once. Sequenced sample: blood. These receptors all stem from a woman aged 18-29 years with Graves' hyperthyroidism.

The chain combines TRBV14 with TRBJ2-3; TRBD2 matches at 8 bases. Germline CDR1 SGHDN, CDR2 FVKESK. The CDR3 runs to 15 residues. Trimming cost V 3 bases and J 5 bases; bases outside gene matches: 7. As DNA, the CDR3 is TGTGCCAGCAGCCAGAGCGGGAGCAGAAGAGATACGCAGTATTTT. It specifies CASSQSGSRRDTQYF.

In this sample, this clonotype turned up many times. V and J are TRBV29-1 and TRBJ1-1; D gene uncertain. Trimming cost V 7 bases and J 8 bases, with 20 bases left between them. The germline V gene has CDR1 SQVTM and CDR2 ANQGSEA. The CDR3 sequence is 13 residues long. The CDR3 nucleotides are TGCAGCGCTTACGACACGCGCCGTCTCGAAGCTTTCTTT. It is translated as CSAYDTRRLEAFF. Combining the CDR3 with reference TRBV29-1 and TRBJ1-1 gives the whole variable domain SAVISQKPSRDICQRGTSLTIQCQVDSQVTMMFWYRQQPGQSLTLIATANQGSEATYESGFVIDKFPISRPNLTFSTLTVSNMSPEDSSIYLCSAYDTRRLEAFFGQGTRLTVV.

This clonotype was counted many times. The rearrangement links TRBV7-9 to TRBJ2-1; 7 bases are a match to TRBD2. CDR3 length: 16 amino acids. Germline CDR1 and CDR2: SEHNR and FQNEAQ (reference sequence). V was clipped by 4 bases and J by 4 bases; unmatched bases: 10. CDR3 sequence (DNA): TGTGCCAGCAGCTCCTCCCGGGACTACAAGTACAATGAGCAGTTCTTC. Translated, it gives CASSSSRDYKYNEQFF.

The CDR3, as DNA: TGTGCCAGCTCAGGACAGGAACATCAGCCCCAGCATTTT. This sequence encodes CASSGQEHQPQHF. The chain links TRBV2 to TRBJ1-5, with 7 bases matching TRBD1. V dropped 8 bases and J dropped 5; count of bases not matched to a gene: 6. This CDR3 has 13 residues. Per the germline V gene, CDR1 is SNHLY and CDR2 is FYNNEI.

This clonotype was seen at least ten times. CDR3 amino acids: CASSFGADSSEQYF. The CDR3 DNA reads TGTGCCAGCAGCTTTGGAGCTGACAGTTCCGAGCAGTACTTC. The chain couples TRBV11-3 to TRBJ2-7; TRBD1 might be the D (5 bases). The CDR3 is made up of 14 amino acids. Trimming took 3 bases from V and 6 from J, leaving 15 bases between them. Germline V gene lookup returns CDR1 SGHNT and CDR2 YENEEA.

The rearrangement joins TRBV11-2 to TRBJ2-1; 12 bases line up with TRBD2. The CDR3 runs to 16 residues. Germline V lookup: CDR1 SGHAT, CDR2 FQNNGV. The V gene end was trimmed by 4 bases and the J gene end by 4 bases; junction bases not matched to a gene: 5. CDR3 protein: CASSSWTSGDYNEQFF. The CDR3 coding sequence is TGTGCCAGCAGCTCCTGGACTAGCGGGGATTACAATGAGCAGTTCTTC.

This clonotype was observed a handful of times. J is TRBJ1-1 and V is TRBV29-1; no definite D call. V dropped 4 bases and J dropped 1 base, with 7 bases sitting between them. Germline V gives CDR1 SQVTM, CDR2 ANQGSEA. The CDR3 runs to 12 residues. The CDR3: CSVANTNTEAFF. The CDR3 DNA is TGCAGCGTTGCAAACACGAACACTGAAGCTTTCTTT.